The 6 T cell receptor beta chains given below trace back to one sample, sequenced in a study of blood T cell repertoires in COVID-19. Clones were sequenced by immunoSEQ multiplex PCR, and TCRdb holds only the in-frame ones, with some missing. This sample has about 210,000 clones; about four fifths occur once, and the top ten carry roughly 2.9%. The sequencing sample was made of peripheral blood. These receptors were collected from a man over 45 with active or convalescent COVID-19.

V and J are TRBV5-1 and TRBJ1-4, with D unresolved. V lost 0 bases to trimming and J lost 3 bases, with 6 bases between them. Germline V gene sequence: CDR1 SGHRS, CDR2 YFSETQ. This CDR3 is 14 amino acids long. The CDR3 DNA is TGCGCCAGCAGCTTGGCCTTCCCTAATGAAAAACTGTTTTTT. Its protein product is CASSLAFPNEKLFF.

The count of this clone is one. The chain employs TRBV15 and TRBJ1-4, with 10 positions matching TRBD1. Germline CDR1 LNHNV, CDR2 YYDKDF (reference sequence). The CDR3 consists of 17 residues. The V segment lost 4 bases and the J segment 6 bases; nucleotides outside the gene matches: 11. Here the CDR3 DNA reads TGTGCCACCAGCAAACGACAGGGGGCAACCCCCCATGAAAAACTGTTTTTT. This gives the protein CATSKRQGATPHEKLFF. Variable domain in full (rest from reference TRBV15 and TRBJ1-4): DAMVIQNPRYQVTQFGKPVTLSCSQTLNHNVMYWYQQKSSQAPKLLFHYYDKDFNNEADTPDNFQSRRPNTSFCFLDIRSPGLGDTAMYLCATSKRQGATPHEKLFFGSGTQLSVL.

The V and J genes are TRBV5-1 and TRBJ1-2; D is unclear. The CDR3 consists of 12 residues. V was clipped by 5 bases and J by 4 bases, with 9 bases between them. Germline V gene lookup returns CDR1 SGHRS and CDR2 YFSETQ. The CDR3 DNA is TGCGCCAGCAGGGAGGGCTTCTATGGCTACACCTTC. It codes for CASREGFYGYTF.

The V call is TRBV9, the J call TRBJ2-1, with D perhaps TRBD1 (5 bases). This CDR3 region has 16 residues. V lost 4 bases, J lost 3 bases, and 17 bases lay in between. CDR1 SGDLS and CDR2 YYNGEE come from the germline V gene. As DNA, the CDR3 is TGTGCCAGCAGCCCAGACCCCAGGGTTGGCTACAATGAGCAGTTCTTC. Its translation is CASSPDPRVGYNEQFF. Complete variable domain (other parts from reference TRBV9 and TRBJ2-1): DSGVTQTPKHLITATGQRVTLRCSPRSGDLSVYWYQQSLDQGLQFLIQYYNGEERAKGNILERFSAQQFPDLHSELNLSSLELGDSALYFCASSPDPRVGYNEQFFGPGTRLTVL.

This chain joins TRBV5-1 and TRBJ2-3; TRBD2 matches 9 bases. This CDR3 spans 15 amino acids. The ends lost 0 bases at V and 3 bases at J; junction bases unmatched: 2. The germline V gene has CDR1 SGHRS and CDR2 YFSETQ. The CDR3 protein is CASSLGLAGTDTQYF. The CDR3 coding sequence is TGCGCCAGCAGCTTGGGGCTAGCGGGGACAGATACGCAGTATTTT. Together with reference TRBV5-1 and TRBJ2-3, the CDR3 gives the full variable domain: KAGVTQTPRYLIKTRGQQVTLSCSPISGHRSVSWYQQTPGQGLQFLFEYFSETQRNKGNFPGRFSGRQFSNSRSEMNVSTLELGDSALYLCASSLGLAGTDTQYFGPGTRLTVL.

The gene calls are TRBV6-4 and TRBJ2-2, with D uncertain. The CDR3 sequence is 16 residues long. V was clipped by 0 bases and J by 0 bases, with 8 bases between them. Germline loops: CDR1 MRHNA, CDR2 SNTAGT. DNA for the CDR3: TGTGCCAGCAGTGACTCCCTGCGGTCGAACACCGGGGAGCTGTTTTTT. Protein product: CASSDSLRSNTGELFF.